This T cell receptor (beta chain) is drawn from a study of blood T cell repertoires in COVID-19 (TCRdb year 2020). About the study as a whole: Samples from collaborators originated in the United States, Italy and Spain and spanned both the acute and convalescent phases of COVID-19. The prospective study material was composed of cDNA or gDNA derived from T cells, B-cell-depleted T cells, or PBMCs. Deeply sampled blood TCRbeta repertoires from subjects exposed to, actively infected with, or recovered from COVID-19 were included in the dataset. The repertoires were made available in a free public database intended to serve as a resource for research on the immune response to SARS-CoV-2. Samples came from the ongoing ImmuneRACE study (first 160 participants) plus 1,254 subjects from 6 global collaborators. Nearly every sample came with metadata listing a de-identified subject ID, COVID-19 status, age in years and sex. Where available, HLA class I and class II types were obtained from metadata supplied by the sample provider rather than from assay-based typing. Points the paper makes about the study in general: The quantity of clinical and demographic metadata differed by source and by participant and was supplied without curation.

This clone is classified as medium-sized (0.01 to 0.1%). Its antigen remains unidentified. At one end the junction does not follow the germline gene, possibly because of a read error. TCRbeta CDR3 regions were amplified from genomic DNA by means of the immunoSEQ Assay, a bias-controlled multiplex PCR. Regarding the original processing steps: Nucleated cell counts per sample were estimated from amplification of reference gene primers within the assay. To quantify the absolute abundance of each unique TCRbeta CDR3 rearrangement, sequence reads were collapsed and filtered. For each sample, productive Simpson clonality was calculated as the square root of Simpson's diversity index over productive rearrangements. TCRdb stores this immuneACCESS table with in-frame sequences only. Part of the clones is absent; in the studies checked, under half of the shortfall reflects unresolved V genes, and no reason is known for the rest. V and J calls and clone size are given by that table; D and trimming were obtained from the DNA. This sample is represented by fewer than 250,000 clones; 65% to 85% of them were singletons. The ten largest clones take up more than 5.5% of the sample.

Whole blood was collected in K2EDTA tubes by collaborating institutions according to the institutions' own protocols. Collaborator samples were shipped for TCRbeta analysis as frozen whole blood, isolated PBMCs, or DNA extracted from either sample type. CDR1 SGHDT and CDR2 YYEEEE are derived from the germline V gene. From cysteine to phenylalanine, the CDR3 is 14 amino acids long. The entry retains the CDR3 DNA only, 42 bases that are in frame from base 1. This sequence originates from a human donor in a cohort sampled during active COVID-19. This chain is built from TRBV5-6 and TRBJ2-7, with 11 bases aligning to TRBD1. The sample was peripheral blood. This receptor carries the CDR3 CASTLGQGAYEQYF. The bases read TGTGCCAGCACCTTGGGACAGGGGGCCTACGAGCAGTACTTC.